These 8 T cell receptor beta chains were sequenced from one sample in a study of cytomegalovirus exposure and HLA in healthy donors. Primers for the PCR totalled 60 Vbeta and 13 Jbeta. The assay was immunoSEQ multiplex PCR, and TCRdb's table has in-frame clones only and misses some. Found here are roughly 120,000 clones, approximately 15% of them singletons; the top ten hold about 1.9%. The source material was PBMCs. These receptors all stem from a woman aged 18 to 35 in good health and CMV-seronegative.

This clone was picked up a small number of times. The J gene is TRBJ1-1, the V gene TRBV7-9; D remains unclear. Trimming removed 3 bases from V and 4 bases from J, with 6 bases in between. The CDR3 spans 12 residues. The germline V gene has CDR1 SEHNR and CDR2 FQNEAQ (reference sequence). The DNA for the CDR3 is TGTGCCAGCAGCTTCACAGTCACTGAAGCTTTCTTT. It translates to CASSFTVTEAFF.

This chain uses TRBV4-2 with TRBJ1-3, with 10 positions matching TRBD1. The germline V gene encodes CDR1 LGHNA and CDR2 YNFKEQ. This CDR3 has 18 residues. V lost 4 bases, J lost 5 bases, and 14 bases stayed unmatched. CDR3 sequence reads: CASSPGPGQGLQRNTIYF. DNA for the CDR3: TGTGCCAGCAGCCCTGGGCCGGGACAGGGGTTACAGCGAAACACCATATATTTT.

This clone was found a few times. The chain combines TRBV13 with TRBJ1-1, with 7 bases fitting TRBD1. Losses at the gene ends were 5 bases for V and 8 bases for J; bases not matched to a gene: 8. CDR1 is PRHDT, CDR2 FYEKMQ, per germline (reference sequence). The CDR3 extends over 13 amino acids. This CDR3 reads CASSLTGTAEAFF. In nucleotides, the CDR3 is TGTGCCAGCAGCCTGACCGGGACAGCCGAAGCTTTCTTT.

This chain uses TRBV7-2 with TRBJ1-2; D is unresolved. Trimming shortened V by 3 bases and J by 8 bases, and 10 bases separated the two germline ends. This CDR3 region has 12 residues. CDR1 SGHTA and CDR2 FQGNSA come from the germline V gene. For the CDR3, the DNA is TGTGCCAGCAGCTTTGCTACTCTCGGCTACACCTTC. It translates to CASSFATLGYTF.

The chain combines TRBV28 with TRBJ1-2; 10 nucleotides line up with TRBD1. CDR3 length equals 16 residues. Germline assignment: CDR1 MDHEN and CDR2 SYDVKM. Unmatched junction bases numbered 6, after V lost 5 bases and J lost 0 bases. CDR3 region: CASSPPGQGANYGYTF. The CDR3 DNA sequence: TGTGCCAGCAGTCCGCCCGGACAGGGGGCTAACTATGGCTACACCTTC.

In this sample, this clone turned up a few times. The gene calls are TRBV28 and TRBJ2-5; TRBD2 agrees at 9 bases. CDR3 length equals 15 residues. Germline V gives CDR1 MDHEN, CDR2 SYDVKM. V was clipped by 8 bases and J by 2 bases; unmatched bases: 9. The CDR3 protein is CASGFSTSGQETQYF. CDR3 DNA: TGTGCCAGCGGGTTTTCGACTAGCGGACAAGAGACCCAGTACTTC. Full variable domain (outside the CDR3, taken from reference TRBV28 and TRBJ2-5): DVKVTQSSRYLVKRTGEKVFLECVQDMDHENMFWYRQDPGLGLRLIYFSYDVKMKEKGDIPEGYSVSREKKERFSLILESASTNQTSMYLCASGFSTSGQETQYFGPGTRLLVL.

This chain joins TRBV19 and TRBJ1-2, with D tentatively TRBD1 (5 bases). V lost 7 bases and J 6 bases, leaving 18 bases between the germline ends. The CDR3 contains 14 residues. Germline V gives CDR1 LNHDA, CDR2 SQIVND (reference sequence). CDR3 region: CASTTPVQGHGYTF. The CDR3 DNA reads TGTGCCAGTACCACCCCGGTTCAGGGCCATGGCTACACCTTC.

The chain recombines TRBV29-1 with TRBJ2-1; tentatively, D is TRBD2 (6 bases). Per germline, CDR1 SQVTM and CDR2 ANQGSEA. The CDR3 extends over 16 amino acids. The V end lost 7 bases, the J end lost 1 base, and 20 bases lay between the germline ends. The CDR3 loop is CSAEGLARWSYNEQFF. CDR3 DNA sequence: TGCAGCGCCGAGGGGCTAGCGAGATGGTCCTACAATGAGCAGTTCTTC.